One T cell receptor (beta chain) is described in this entry. Its antigen is undetermined. CDR1 and CDR2 from the germline V gene are SGHRS and YFSETQ. V lost 2 bases and J 0 bases, leaving 11 bases between the germline ends. The CDR3 runs 15 residues. Germline DNA was extracted too, while blood RNA derived from unsorted whole blood. Around 4 milliliters of peripheral blood were collected before surgery. TCR beta cDNA was prepared out of roughly 0.5 ug total RNA by means of a constant-region primer. Sequencing libraries for TCR beta derived from three nested multiplex PCR rounds that used slightly modified ARM-PCR. TRBV1-TRBV30 forward primers and a C-beta reverse primer were used in the first two PCR rounds, which each ran for 10 cycles. TCRdb reprocessed the multiplex PCR reads via MiXCR and lists one record per CDR3 protein. The sample lists a few hundred thousand distinct CDR3 sequences, roughly three fifths occurring once.

The data were taken from a study of tumor-infiltrating lymphocytes in primary liver carcinoma. Findings and limits, study-wide: In tumor-adjacent and tumor-blood pairs, overlap was lower than in tumor region pairs.

The TCR was taken from a woman aged 25-40 years with primary liver carcinoma and hepatitis B virus infection. Sequenced input: peripheral blood. The V gene is TRBV5-1, the J gene TRBJ1-1; possible D gene TRBD1, 6 bases. DNA for the CDR3: TGCGCCAGCAGCTTATGGGCAGGGGTGAACACTGAAGCTTTCTTT. Protein sequence: CASSLWAGVNTEAFF.